A selection of T cell receptor beta chains follows, all from one sample in a study of cytomegalovirus exposure and HLA in healthy donors. Sequencing used immunoSEQ multiplex PCR; TCRdb keeps in-frame clones, though not all of them. The sample comprises tens of thousands of clones, 65% to 75% of which are singletons, and around 4.3% rests with the top ten. The sequenced material came from PBMCs. The source is a man in his sixties in good health and CMV-seronegative. CDR3s include the opening cysteine and the closing phenylalanine or tryptophan. The order of the fields is J gene, clone size, D gene, V gene, CDR3 protein, CDR3 DNA. D genes are given only for firm matches. Part of the rows lack a size; the others show once, few, many or a class for expanded clones.

j_gene: TRBJ2-7; abundance: -; d_gene: TRBD1; v_gene: TRBV19; CDR3aa: CASSPSRRTGSYEQYF; CDR3nt: TGTGCCAGTAGCCCCAGCCGTAGGACAGGGTCCTACGAGCAGTACTTC
j_gene: TRBJ2-1; abundance: -; d_gene: -; v_gene: TRBV13; CDR3aa: CASSLGGGLGEQFF; CDR3nt: TGTGCCAGCAGCTTAGGTGGGGGCCTGGGTGAGCAGTTCTTC
j_gene: TRBJ1-6; abundance: -; d_gene: -; v_gene: TRBV5-6; CDR3aa: CASSRGGGGYNSPLHF; CDR3nt: TGTGCCAGCAGCCGCGGGGGCGGAGGCTATAATTCACCCCTCCACTTT
j_gene: TRBJ1-6; abundance: -; d_gene: TRBD1; v_gene: TRBV11-2; CDR3aa: CASSLAPGQGPLRLHF; CDR3nt: TGTGCCAGCAGCTTAGCTCCGGGACAGGGACCCCTACGCCTCCACTTT
j_gene: TRBJ2-1; abundance: -; d_gene: TRBD1; v_gene: TRBV7-3; CDR3aa: CASSRTGTANEQFF; CDR3nt: TGTGCCAGCAGCCGGACAGGGACCGCCAATGAGCAGTTCTTC
j_gene: TRBJ1-1; abundance: -; d_gene: -; v_gene: TRBV21-1; CDR3aa: CASSNESRTPGLENTEAFF; CDR3nt: TGTGCCAGCAGCAACGAAAGCCGAACCCCGGGTCTCGAAAACACTGAAGCTTTCTTT
j_gene: TRBJ1-4; abundance: once; d_gene: -; v_gene: TRBV5-1; CDR3aa: CASSLGTATNEKLFF; CDR3nt: TGCGCCAGCAGCTTGGGCACTGCAACTAATGAAAAACTGTTTTTT
j_gene: TRBJ2-2; abundance: few; d_gene: -; v_gene: TRBV5-6; CDR3aa: CASSSIGISGRPNTGELFF; CDR3nt: TGTGCCAGCAGCTCTATAGGGATTAGCGGACGGCCGAACACCGGGGAGCTGTTTTTT
j_gene: TRBJ1-5; abundance: -; d_gene: TRBD1; v_gene: TRBV9; CDR3aa: CASSARQGEVGNQPQHF; CDR3nt: TGTGCCAGCAGCGCCCGACAGGGCGAAGTGGGCAATCAGCCCCAGCATTTT
j_gene: TRBJ2-1; abundance: -; d_gene: -; v_gene: TRBV7-2; CDR3aa: CASSLDGDSYNEQFF; CDR3nt: TGTGCCAGCAGCTTAGACGGGGACTCCTACAATGAGCAGTTCTTC
j_gene: TRBJ2-3; abundance: -; d_gene: TRBD1; v_gene: TRBV13; CDR3aa: CASSLAATGGADTQYF; CDR3nt: TGTGCCAGCAGCTTGGCAGCGACAGGGGGCGCAGATACGCAGTATTTT
j_gene: TRBJ2-1; abundance: -; d_gene: -; v_gene: TRBV14; CDR3aa: CASSQDQSYNEQFF; CDR3nt: TGTGCCAGCAGCCAAGATCAGTCTTACAATGAGCAGTTCTTC
j_gene: TRBJ2-5; abundance: few; d_gene: TRBD2; v_gene: TRBV30; CDR3aa: CAWSVGGGETQYF; CDR3nt: TGTGCCTGGAGTGTTGGGGGGGGTGAGACCCAGTACTTC
j_gene: TRBJ1-6; abundance: -; d_gene: TRBD1; v_gene: TRBV27; CDR3aa: CASSQGYNSPLHF; CDR3nt: TGTGCCAGCTCACAGGGGTATAATTCACCCCTCCACTTT
j_gene: TRBJ2-2; abundance: -; d_gene: -; v_gene: TRBV7-6; CDR3aa: CASSLVAGGELFF; CDR3nt: TGTGCCAGCAGCTTAGTGGCTGGCGGGGAGCTGTTTTTT
j_gene: TRBJ2-5; abundance: once; d_gene: TRBD2; v_gene: TRBV5-1; CDR3aa: CASSLELSGGHETQYF; CDR3nt: TGCGCCAGCAGCTTGGAGCTTAGCGGGGGTCATGAGACCCAGTACTTC
j_gene: TRBJ1-1; abundance: -; d_gene: -; v_gene: TRBV19; CDR3aa: CASSILQGYTEAFF; CDR3nt: TGTGCCAGTAGTATCCTTCAGGGGTACACTGAAGCTTTCTTT
j_gene: TRBJ1-4; abundance: -; d_gene: TRBD1; v_gene: TRBV18; CDR3aa: CASSTNRGKDEKLFF; CDR3nt: TGTGCCAGCTCGACAAACAGGGGGAAGGATGAAAAACTGTTTTTT
j_gene: TRBJ2-1; abundance: -; d_gene: TRBD1; v_gene: TRBV5-1; CDR3aa: CASSPSQGVRYNEQFF; CDR3nt: TGCGCCAGCAGCCCCTCTCAGGGGGTGAGGTACAATGAGCAGTTCTTC
j_gene: TRBJ2-1; abundance: -; d_gene: TRBD2; v_gene: TRBV6-6; CDR3aa: CASNGRGSYNEQFF; CDR3nt: TGTGCCTCCAACGGGCGGGGGTCCTACAACGAGCAGTTCTTC
j_gene: TRBJ1-2; abundance: -; d_gene: -; v_gene: TRBV10-3; CDR3aa: CATLGQTNYGYTF; CDR3nt: TGTGCCACCTTAGGACAGACTAACTATGGCTACACCTTC
j_gene: TRBJ1-1; abundance: few; d_gene: TRBD1; v_gene: TRBV5-6; CDR3aa: CASERGPFLGTEAFF; CDR3nt: TGTGCCTCGGAGAGGGGGCCGTTTCTCGGCACTGAAGCTTTCTTT
j_gene: TRBJ2-3; abundance: -; d_gene: TRBD1; v_gene: TRBV6-1; CDR3aa: CAGAWTGSTDTQYF; CDR3nt: TGTGCCGGGGCCTGGACAGGGAGCACAGATACGCAGTATTTT
j_gene: TRBJ1-5; abundance: -; d_gene: TRBD1; v_gene: TRBV6-1; CDR3aa: CATGNRGSNQPQHF; CDR3nt: TGTGCCACCGGTAACAGGGGAAGCAATCAGCCCCAGCATTTT
j_gene: TRBJ1-2; abundance: -; d_gene: -; v_gene: TRBV6-1; CDR3aa: CASSPLSAAEYGYTF; CDR3nt: TGTGCCAGCAGTCCCCTCTCCGCCGCGGAGTATGGCTACACCTTC
j_gene: TRBJ1-1; abundance: few; d_gene: -; v_gene: TRBV18; CDR3aa: CASSQEGNTEAFF; CDR3nt: TGTGCCAGCTCACAGGAGGGGAACACTGAAGCTTTCTTT
j_gene: TRBJ1-3; abundance: -; d_gene: -; v_gene: TRBV5-5; CDR3aa: CASSPRGTLFIDTIYF; CDR3nt: TGTGCCAGCAGCCCAAGGGGTACTCTATTCATCGACACCATATATTTT
j_gene: TRBJ1-2; abundance: -; d_gene: TRBD1; v_gene: TRBV29-1; CDR3aa: CSVGDRDLGYTF; CDR3nt: TGCAGCGTTGGAGACAGGGATCTTGGCTACACCTTC
j_gene: TRBJ2-1; abundance: -; d_gene: TRBD2; v_gene: TRBV2; CDR3aa: CARGGLAGDDNEQFF; CDR3nt: TGTGCCAGAGGGGGACTAGCGGGGGATGACAATGAGCAGTTCTTC
j_gene: TRBJ2-5; abundance: -; d_gene: TRBD1; v_gene: TRBV10-3; CDR3aa: CAISESGRTGGFQETQYF; CDR3nt: TGTGCCATCAGTGAGTCGGGAAGGACAGGGGGGTTTCAAGAGACCCAGTACTTC
j_gene: TRBJ1-1; abundance: -; d_gene: TRBD1; v_gene: TRBV5-1; CDR3aa: CASRLQGQGMRAEAFF; CDR3nt: TGCGCCAGCAGGCTTCAGGGACAGGGGATGAGGGCTGAAGCTTTCTTT
j_gene: TRBJ1-5; abundance: -; d_gene: -; v_gene: TRBV5-6; CDR3aa: CASSQGHLDQPQHF; CDR3nt: TGTGCCAGCAGCCAGGGACATCTCGATCAGCCCCAGCATTTT
j_gene: TRBJ2-3; abundance: -; d_gene: TRBD2; v_gene: TRBV7-9; CDR3aa: CASSISGGGTDTQYF; CDR3nt: TGTGCCAGCAGCATTAGCGGGGGGGGCACAGATACGCAGTATTTT